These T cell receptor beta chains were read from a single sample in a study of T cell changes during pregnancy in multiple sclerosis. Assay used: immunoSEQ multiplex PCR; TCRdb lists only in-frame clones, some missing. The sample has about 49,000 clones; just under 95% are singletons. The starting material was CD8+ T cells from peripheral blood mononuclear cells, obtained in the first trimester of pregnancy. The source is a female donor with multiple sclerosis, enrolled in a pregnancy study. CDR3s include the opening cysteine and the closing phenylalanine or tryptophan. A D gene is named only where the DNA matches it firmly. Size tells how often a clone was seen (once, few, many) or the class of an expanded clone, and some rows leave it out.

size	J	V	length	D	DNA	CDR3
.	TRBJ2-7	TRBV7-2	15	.	TGTGCCAGCAGCTTAGGGGACTTCTTGACCTACGAGCAGTACTTC	CASSLGDFLTYEQYF
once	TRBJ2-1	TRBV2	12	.	TGTGCCAGCAGTGATATAGTTAATGAGCAGTTCTTC	CASSDIVNEQFF
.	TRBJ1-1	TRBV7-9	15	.	TGTGCCAGCAGCTCGACAGACATCCAGAACACTGAAGCTTTCTTT	CASSSTDIQNTEAFF
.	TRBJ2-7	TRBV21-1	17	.	TGTGCCAGCAGCAAAACTGAGGCGGCGGGGGTCAGTGACGAGCAGTACTTC	CASSKTEAAGVSDEQYF
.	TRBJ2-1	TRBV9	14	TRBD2	TGTGCCAGCAGCGTAGAGGGTAGCGGGATGGGGCAGTTCTTC	CASSVEGSGMGQFF
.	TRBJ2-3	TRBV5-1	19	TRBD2	TGCGCCAGCAGCTTGAGATCGCCCGGCGGACTAGCGAGAACAGATACGCAGTATTTT	CASSLRSPGGLARTDTQYF
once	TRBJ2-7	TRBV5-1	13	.	TGCGCCAGCAGCTTGGCCCCCTACTACGAGCAGTACTTC	CASSLAPYYEQYF
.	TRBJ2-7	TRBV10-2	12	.	TGCGCCAGCAGTGGTATCCGTTACGAGCAGTACTTC	CASSGIRYEQYF
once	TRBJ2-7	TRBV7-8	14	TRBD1	TGTGCCAGCAGCTTACGGACAGGGGTCTACGAGCAGTACTTC	CASSLRTGVYEQYF
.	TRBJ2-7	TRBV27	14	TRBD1	TGTGCCAGCAGTTTAGGGGACAGGGGGCACGAGCAGTACTTC	CASSLGDRGHEQYF
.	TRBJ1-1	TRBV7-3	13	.	TGTGCCAGCAGCTTATCAATTAACACTGAAGCTTTCTTT	CASSLSINTEAFF
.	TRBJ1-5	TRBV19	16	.	TGTGCCAGTAGTTTCAGGGATTACTATAGCAATCAGCCCCAGCATTTT	CASSFRDYYSNQPQHF
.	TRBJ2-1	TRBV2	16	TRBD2	TGTGCCAGTGGGACTAGCAACCCCCATCCCGACAATGAGCAGTTCTTC	CASGTSNPHPDNEQFF
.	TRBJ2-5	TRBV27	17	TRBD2	TGTGCCAGCAGTCCGATACAACTAGCGGGACTGAACGAGACCCAGTACTTC	CASSPIQLAGLNETQYF
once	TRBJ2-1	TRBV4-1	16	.	TGCGCCAGCAGCCAAGACGCCAGCGTCTCCTACAATGAGCAGTTCTTC	CASSQDASVSYNEQFF
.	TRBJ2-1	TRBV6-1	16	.	TGTGCCAGCAGTGAAAGTAGAACTCTCTCAGGCGATGAGCAGTTCTTC	CASSESRTLSGDEQFF
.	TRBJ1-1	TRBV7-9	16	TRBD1	TGTGCCAGCAGCTACTCCCAAATGGACAGGGCGGCTGAAGCTTTCTTT	CASSYSQMDRAAEAFF
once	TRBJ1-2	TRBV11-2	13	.	TGTGCCAGCAGCCCAGTTGGGGGGTATGGCTACACCTTC	CASSPVGGYGYTF
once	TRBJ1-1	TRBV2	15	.	TGTGCCAGCAGTGAAAGGGGAGGGATGGGCACTGAAGCTTTCTTT	CASSERGGMGTEAFF
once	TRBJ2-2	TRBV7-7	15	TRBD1	TGTGCCAGCAGCCTTGGGACAGACAACACCGGGGAGCTGTTTTTT	CASSLGTDNTGELFF
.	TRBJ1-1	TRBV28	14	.	TGTGCCAGCACCTGGGCAGGGTGGAACACTGAAGCTTTCTTT	CASTWAGWNTEAFF
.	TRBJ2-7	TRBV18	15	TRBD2	TGTGCCAGCTCACCAAAAGCGGGACTCAGCTACGAGCAGTACTTC	CASSPKAGLSYEQYF
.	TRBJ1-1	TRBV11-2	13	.	TGTGCCAGCAGCTTAGGGGGAGGAGCTGAAGCTTTCTTT	CASSLGGGAEAFF
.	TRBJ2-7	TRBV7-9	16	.	TGTGCCAGCAGCTCCCCAGTGGAGGGCTGGCTCTCAGAGCAGTACTTC	CASSSPVEGWLSEQYF
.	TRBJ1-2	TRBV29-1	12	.	TGCAGCGTTGCCCTGCCGGACAGAGGCTACACCTTC	CSVALPDRGYTF
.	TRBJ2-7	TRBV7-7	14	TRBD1	TGTGCCAGCAGCTTAGCAGGGGGCAATTACGAGCAGTACTTC	CASSLAGGNYEQYF
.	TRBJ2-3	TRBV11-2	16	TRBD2	TGTGCCAGCAGCTCCACCAGCGGGAGCCGCACAGATACGCAGTATTTT	CASSSTSGSRTDTQYF